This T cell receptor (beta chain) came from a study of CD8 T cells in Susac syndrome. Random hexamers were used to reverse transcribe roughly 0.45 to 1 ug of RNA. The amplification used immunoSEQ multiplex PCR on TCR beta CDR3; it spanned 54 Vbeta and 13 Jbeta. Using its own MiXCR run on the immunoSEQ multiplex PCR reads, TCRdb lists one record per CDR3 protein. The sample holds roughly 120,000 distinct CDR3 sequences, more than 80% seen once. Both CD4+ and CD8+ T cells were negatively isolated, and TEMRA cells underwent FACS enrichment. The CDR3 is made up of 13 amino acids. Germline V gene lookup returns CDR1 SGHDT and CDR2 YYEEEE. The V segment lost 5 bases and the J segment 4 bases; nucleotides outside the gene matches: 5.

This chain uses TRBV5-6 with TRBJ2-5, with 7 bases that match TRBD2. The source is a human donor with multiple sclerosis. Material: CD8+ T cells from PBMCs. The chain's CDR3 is CASRGGAGETQYF. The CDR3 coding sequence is TGTGCCAGCAGGGGAGGGGCAGGAGAGACCCAGTACTTC. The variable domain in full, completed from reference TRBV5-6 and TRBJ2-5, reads DAGVTQSPTHLIKTRGQQVTLRCSPKSGHDTVSWYQQALGQGPQFIFQYYEEEERQRGNFPDRFSGHQFPNYSSELNVNALLLGDSALYLCASRGGAGETQYFGPGTRLLVL.